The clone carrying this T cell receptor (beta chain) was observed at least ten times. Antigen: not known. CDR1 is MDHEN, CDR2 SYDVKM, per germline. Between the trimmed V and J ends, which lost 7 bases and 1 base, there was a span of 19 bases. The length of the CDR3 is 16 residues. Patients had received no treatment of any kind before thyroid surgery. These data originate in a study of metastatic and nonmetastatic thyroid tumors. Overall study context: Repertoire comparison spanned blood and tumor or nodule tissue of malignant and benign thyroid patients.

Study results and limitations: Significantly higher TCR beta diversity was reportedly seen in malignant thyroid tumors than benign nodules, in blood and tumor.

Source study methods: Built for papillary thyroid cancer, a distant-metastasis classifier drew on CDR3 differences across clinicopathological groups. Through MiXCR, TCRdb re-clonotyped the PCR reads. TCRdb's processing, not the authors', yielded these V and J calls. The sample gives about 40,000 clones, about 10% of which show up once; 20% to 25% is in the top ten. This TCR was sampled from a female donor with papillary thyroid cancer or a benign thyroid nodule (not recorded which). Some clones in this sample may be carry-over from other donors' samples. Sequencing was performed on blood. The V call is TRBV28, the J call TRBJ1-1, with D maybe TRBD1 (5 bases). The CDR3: CASTLSPGASNTEAFF. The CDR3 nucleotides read TGTGCCAGCACCCTATCCCCCGGGGCGTCGAACACTGAAGCTTTCTTT.